This is a list of T cell receptor beta chains from one sample in a study of blood T cells in healthy people across ages. TCRdb fed the 5' RACE reads into MiXCR, producing one record per CDR3 protein. In the table there are some 1,800,000 distinct CDR3 sequences, about two fifths of which are singletons. The sample was blood. Receptor source: a human donor in good health. CDR3s include the opening cysteine and the closing phenylalanine or tryptophan. The D gene is left open where the match is weak. Clone size is shown for a subset of rows, as once, few, many or a class of expanded clone.

CDR3: CASSLGGTNQYEQFF
DNA: TGTGCCAGCAGCTTAGGGGGGACCAACCAATATGAGCAGTTCTTC
D: NA
V: TRBV7-3
size: NA
J: TRBJ2-1

CDR3: CAIITNLAGGRTIQYF
DNA: TGTGCCATCATTACCAACCTAGCGGGGGGGCGAACCATTCAGTACTTC
D: TRBD2
V: TRBV10-3
size: NA
J: TRBJ2-4

CDR3: CAGTSGTGEDTQYF
DNA: TGTGCCGGAACCTCCGGGACAGGGGAAGATACGCAGTATTTT
D: TRBD1
V: TRBV28
size: NA
J: TRBJ2-3

CDR3: CSAPDRGYTDTQYF
DNA: TGCAGTGCCCCCGACAGGGGGTACACAGATACGCAGTATTTT
D: TRBD1
V: TRBV20-1
size: NA
J: TRBJ2-3

CDR3: CATSRDDLQPQHF
DNA: TGTGCCACCAGCAGAGATGACCTGCAGCCCCAGCATTTT
D: NA
V: TRBV15
size: once
J: TRBJ1-5

CDR3: CASGGRVNQPQHF
DNA: TGTGCCAGCGGCGGCAGGGTTAACCAGCCCCAGCATTTT
D: NA
V: TRBV12-3/TRBV12-4
size: few
J: TRBJ1-5

CDR3: CAITKDRSLDHTF
DNA: TGTGCCATCACTAAGGACAGGTCTCTTGACCACACCTTC
D: TRBD1
V: TRBV10-3
size: NA
J: TRBJ1-2

CDR3: CASSETVGQNSPLHF
DNA: TGTGCCAGCAGTGAAACGGTGGGACAGAATTCACCCCTCCACTTT
D: TRBD1
V: TRBV6-1
size: NA
J: TRBJ1-6

CDR3: CASSLFSEETQYF
DNA: TGCGCCAGCAGCTTGTTTAGCGAAGAGACCCAGTACTTC
D: NA
V: TRBV5-1
size: NA
J: TRBJ2-5

CDR3: CASSSGSKLETQYF
DNA: TGTGCCAGCAGTTCCGGGTCCAAATTAGAGACCCAGTACTTC
D: NA
V: TRBV28
size: NA
J: TRBJ2-5

CDR3: CASSFMGTDQETQYF
DNA: TGTGCCAGCAGCTTCATGGGGACAGACCAAGAGACCCAGTACTTC
D: TRBD1
V: TRBV7-2
size: few
J: TRBJ2-5

CDR3: CASSNTGVLLIPETQYF
DNA: TGTGCCAGCAGTAACACAGGGGTGTTATTAATACCGGAGACCCAGTACTTC
D: TRBD1
V: TRBV27
size: few
J: TRBJ2-5

CDR3: CASSLGQGVTYEQYF
DNA: TGTGCCAGCAGCTTGGGACAGGGGGTTACCTACGAGCAGTACTTC
D: TRBD1
V: TRBV7-9
size: NA
J: TRBJ2-7

CDR3: CASSQEAHEKLFF
DNA: TGTGCCAGCAGCCAAGAGGCCCATGAAAAACTGTTTTTT
D: NA
V: TRBV3-1
size: NA
J: TRBJ1-4

CDR3: CASSVAGGHNNEQFF
DNA: TGTGCCAGCAGCGTGGCGGGGGGGCATAACAATGAGCAGTTCTTC
D: TRBD2
V: TRBV9
size: few
J: TRBJ2-1

CDR3: CASSPRVAADTQYF
DNA: TGCGCCAGCAGCCCCCGGGTAGCAGCAGATACGCAGTATTTT
D: NA
V: TRBV4-1
size: NA
J: TRBJ2-3

CDR3: CASSDRAGGRETQYF
DNA: TGTGCCAGCAGCGATCGAGCGGGGGGGCGAGAGACCCAGTACTTC
D: TRBD2
V: TRBV7-2
size: once
J: TRBJ2-5

CDR3: CASSERHANEKLFF
DNA: TGTGCCAGCAGTGAACGACATGCTAATGAAAAACTGTTTTTT
D: NA
V: TRBV6-1
size: NA
J: TRBJ1-4

CDR3: CASSWDHAEAFF
DNA: TGTGCCAGCAGCTGGGACCATGCTGAAGCTTTCTTT
D: NA
V: TRBV5-6
size: NA
J: TRBJ1-1

CDR3: CASSLDQTGGNEQFF
DNA: TGTGCCAGCAGCTTAGACCAGACTGGAGGGAATGAGCAGTTCTTC
D: NA
V: TRBV7-9
size: few
J: TRBJ2-1

CDR3: CAISLDGEQFF
DNA: TGTGCCATCAGTCTAGACGGTGAGCAGTTCTTC
D: NA
V: TRBV10-3
size: NA
J: TRBJ2-1

CDR3: CASSLNNRGYQPQHF
DNA: TGTGCCAGCAGTTTAAATAACAGGGGATATCAGCCCCAGCATTTT
D: TRBD1
V: TRBV12-3/TRBV12-4
size: NA
J: TRBJ1-5

CDR3: CASQDRVNYGYTF
DNA: TGTGCCAGCCAGGACAGGGTAAACTATGGCTACACCTTC
D: TRBD1
V: TRBV2
size: few
J: TRBJ1-2

CDR3: CSVGDYDQPQHF
DNA: TGCAGCGTTGGTGATTACGATCAGCCCCAGCATTTT
D: NA
V: TRBV29-1
size: NA
J: TRBJ1-5

CDR3: CASTPRGTALSSYNEQFF
DNA: TGTGCCAGCACCCCTAGGGGGACAGCCTTAAGCTCCTACAATGAGCAGTTCTTC
D: TRBD1
V: TRBV12-3/TRBV12-4
size: NA
J: TRBJ2-1

CDR3: CASSSRTSGSVGSYNEQFF
DNA: TGTGCCAGCAGCTCGAGGACTAGCGGATCCGTCGGATCCTACAATGAGCAGTTCTTC
D: TRBD2
V: TRBV7-2
size: few
J: TRBJ2-1

CDR3: CSARDSQRISDNEQFF
DNA: TGCAGTGCTAGAGATTCCCAACGGATCTCTGACAATGAGCAGTTCTTC
D: NA
V: TRBV20-1
size: few
J: TRBJ2-1

CDR3: CASSVASDYEQYF
DNA: TGTGCCAGCAGCGTAGCGTCAGACTACGAGCAGTACTTC
D: NA
V: TRBV9
size: NA
J: TRBJ2-7

CDR3: CASSSSPQGADTEAFF
DNA: TGTGCCAGCAGTTCATCCCCTCAGGGGGCAGACACTGAAGCTTTCTTT
D: TRBD1
V: TRBV6-2/TRBV6-3
size: few
J: TRBJ1-1

CDR3: CASSPDSRGTGELFF
DNA: TGCGCCAGCAGCCCGGACTCGCGAGGCACCGGGGAGCTGTTTTTT
D: NA
V: TRBV4-3
size: NA
J: TRBJ2-2

CDR3: CASSRQNNEQFF
DNA: TGTGCCAGCAGTCGTCAGAACAATGAGCAGTTCTTC
D: NA
V: TRBV6-5
size: many
J: TRBJ2-1

CDR3: CSARDGELAKNIQYF
DNA: TGCAGTGCTAGAGACGGGGAACTGGCCAAAAACATTCAGTACTTC
D: NA
V: TRBV20-1
size: few
J: TRBJ2-4

CDR3: CASSLGATMNTEAFF
DNA: TGTGCCAGCAGCCTAGGGGCGACGATGAACACTGAAGCTTTCTTT
D: NA
V: TRBV9
size: NA
J: TRBJ1-1

CDR3: CASSQAYHDNQPQHF
DNA: TGTGCCAGCAGCCAAGCGTATCACGACAATCAGCCCCAGCATTTT
D: NA
V: TRBV4-2
size: NA
J: TRBJ1-5

CDR3: CASSLKGPEAFF
DNA: TGTGCCAGCAGTTTAAAAGGTCCCGAAGCTTTCTTT
D: NA
V: TRBV12-3/TRBV12-4
size: NA
J: TRBJ1-1

CDR3: CASSKAALAGGNEQFF
DNA: TGTGCCAGCAGCAAAGCGGCTCTAGCGGGGGGTAATGAGCAGTTCTTC
D: NA
V: TRBV21-1
size: few
J: TRBJ2-1

CDR3: CSVEGFTVSGEKLFF
DNA: TGCAGCGTTGAAGGCTTTACAGTCTCGGGTGAAAAACTGTTTTTT
D: NA
V: TRBV29-1
size: NA
J: TRBJ1-4

CDR3: CASSGRTVNTEAFF
DNA: TGTGCCAGCAGTGGCCGGACGGTGAACACTGAAGCTTTCTTT
D: NA
V: TRBV6-1
size: NA
J: TRBJ1-1

CDR3: CASGYWEGLIYGYTF
DNA: TGTGCTAGTGGTTATTGGGAGGGGCTGATCTATGGCTACACCTTC
D: NA
V: TRBV12-5
size: few
J: TRBJ1-2

CDR3: CASSLGAGGTYNEQFF
DNA: TGTGCCAGCAGCTTAGGTGCAGGGGGGACCTACAATGAGCAGTTCTTC
D: NA
V: TRBV7-2
size: few
J: TRBJ2-1

CDR3: CASILGESPFTGTQYF
DNA: TGTGCCAGCATCCTGGGGGAGTCCCCCTTCACAGGTACGCAGTATTTT
D: NA
V: TRBV2
size: NA
J: TRBJ2-3

CDR3: CATSDPGWGTDTQYF
DNA: TGTGCCACCAGTGACCCAGGGTGGGGCACAGATACGCAGTATTTT
D: NA
V: TRBV24-1
size: NA
J: TRBJ2-3

CDR3: CASSTAGEYYNEQYF
DNA: TGTGCCAGCAGCACGGCGGGAGAGTACTACAATGAGCAGTACTTC
D: TRBD2
V: TRBV7-2
size: NA
J: TRBJ2-5

CDR3: CASSLRGTSGYNEQFF
DNA: TGTGCCAGCAGCTTGAGAGGGACTAGCGGCTACAATGAGCAGTTCTTC
D: TRBD2
V: TRBV7-6
size: few
J: TRBJ2-1

CDR3: CASSSQGLAAADTQYF
DNA: TGTGCCAGCAGCTCGCAGGGACTAGCGGCGGCAGATACGCAGTATTTT
D: TRBD2
V: TRBV7-2
size: NA
J: TRBJ2-3

CDR3: CASRPLGGGSHEQYF
DNA: TGTGCCAGCAGGCCTTTAGGCGGGGGTTCCCACGAGCAGTACTTC
D: TRBD2
V: TRBV27
size: NA
J: TRBJ2-7

CDR3: CASSLAPGLRPYEQYF
DNA: TGCGCCAGCAGCTTGGCCCCAGGGCTTCGACCTTACGAGCAGTACTTC
D: NA
V: TRBV5-1
size: NA
J: TRBJ2-7

CDR3: CATEDGGQYSNQPQHF
DNA: TGTGCCACCGAGGACGGAGGACAATATAGCAATCAGCCCCAGCATTTT
D: NA
V: TRBV28
size: NA
J: TRBJ1-5

CDR3: CASSQGRYNYGYTF
DNA: TGTGCCAGCAGCCAAGGGAGGTACAACTATGGCTACACCTTC
D: NA
V: TRBV3-1
size: NA
J: TRBJ1-2

CDR3: CAISSPGQGGILSYEQYF
DNA: TGTGCCATCAGTTCCCCGGGACAGGGGGGAATTCTTTCCTACGAGCAGTACTTC
D: TRBD1
V: TRBV10-3
size: NA
J: TRBJ2-7

CDR3: CASSQDWGSSYNEQFF
DNA: TGCGCCAGCAGCCAAGATTGGGGGAGCTCCTACAATGAGCAGTTCTTC
D: NA
V: TRBV4-1
size: few
J: TRBJ2-1

CDR3: CSVDRGDREQYF
DNA: TGCAGCGTTGACAGGGGGGATCGGGAGCAGTACTTC
D: NA
V: TRBV29-1
size: NA
J: TRBJ2-7